This T cell receptor (beta chain) was observed in a study of identifying expanded T cells in peripheral blood. Whole-study findings and limits: Variance in clone template counts between approximately 2-week samples significantly increased with total template count across all healthy donors.

In regard to this clone: Its antigen is undetermined.

The V and J ends lost 5 bases and 4 bases respectively, with 14 bases between them. The germline gives CDR1 SGHTA, CDR2 FQGNSA. This CDR3 contains 14 residues. The protocol was immunoSEQ multiplex PCR, while the TCRdb copy is restricted to in-frame clones and leaves out a portion. The repertoire consists of 100,000 to 150,000 clones, with 86% occurring once and the leading ten covering 7.5% to 8.5%. Healthy donors had no documented immune events, such as infections, while sampled. V gene TRBV7-2 combines with J gene TRBJ1-1; tentatively, D is TRBD1 (5 bases). Specimen: blood. This TCR derives from a person aged 18 to 75 in good health. CDR3 bases: TGTGCCAGCAGCCCCCGATCCGGGGGCACTGAAGCTTTCTTT. As protein: CASSPRSGGTEAFF.